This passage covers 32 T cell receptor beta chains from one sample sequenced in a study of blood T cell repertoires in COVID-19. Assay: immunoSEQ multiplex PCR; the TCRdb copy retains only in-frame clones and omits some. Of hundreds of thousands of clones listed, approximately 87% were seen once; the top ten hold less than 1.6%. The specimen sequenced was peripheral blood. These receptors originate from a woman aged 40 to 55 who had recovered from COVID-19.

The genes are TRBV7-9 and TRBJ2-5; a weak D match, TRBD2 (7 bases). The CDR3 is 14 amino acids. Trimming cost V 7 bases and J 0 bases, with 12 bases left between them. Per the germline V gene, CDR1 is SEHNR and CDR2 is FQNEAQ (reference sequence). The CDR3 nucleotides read TGTGCCAGCATGTGGGGGGGCCACCAAGAGACCCAGTACTTC. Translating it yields CASMWGGHQETQYF.

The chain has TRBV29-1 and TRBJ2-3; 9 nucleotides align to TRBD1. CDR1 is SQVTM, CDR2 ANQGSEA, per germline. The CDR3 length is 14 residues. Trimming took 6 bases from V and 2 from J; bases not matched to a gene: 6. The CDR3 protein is CSVATGGVTDTQYF. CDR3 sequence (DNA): TGCAGCGTCGCGACAGGGGGAGTCACAGATACGCAGTATTTT.

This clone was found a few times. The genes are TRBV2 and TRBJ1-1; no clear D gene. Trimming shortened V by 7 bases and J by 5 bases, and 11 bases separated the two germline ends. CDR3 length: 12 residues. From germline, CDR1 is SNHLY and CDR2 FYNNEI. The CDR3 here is CASTGSGTEAFF. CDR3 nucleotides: TGTGCCAGCACCGGGTCGGGAACTGAAGCTTTCTTT.

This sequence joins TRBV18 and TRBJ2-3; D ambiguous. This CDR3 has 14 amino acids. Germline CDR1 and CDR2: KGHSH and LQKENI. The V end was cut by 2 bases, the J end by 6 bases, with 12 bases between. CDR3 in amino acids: CASSPMGSRDTQYF. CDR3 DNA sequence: TGTGCCAGCTCACCAATGGGCAGCAGGGATACGCAGTATTTT. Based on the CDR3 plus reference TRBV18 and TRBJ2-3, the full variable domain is NAGVMQNPRHLVRRRGQEARLRCSPMKGHSHVYWYRQLPEEGLKFMVYLQKENIIDESGMPKERFSAEFPKEGPSILRIQQVVRGDSAAYFCASSPMGSRDTQYFGPGTRLTVL.

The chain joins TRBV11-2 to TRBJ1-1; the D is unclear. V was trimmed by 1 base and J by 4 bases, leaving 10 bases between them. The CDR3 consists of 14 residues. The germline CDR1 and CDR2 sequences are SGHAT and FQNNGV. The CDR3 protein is CASSLVAGSTEAFF. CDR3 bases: TGTGCCAGCAGCTTAGTGGCCGGGAGCACTGAAGCTTTCTTT.

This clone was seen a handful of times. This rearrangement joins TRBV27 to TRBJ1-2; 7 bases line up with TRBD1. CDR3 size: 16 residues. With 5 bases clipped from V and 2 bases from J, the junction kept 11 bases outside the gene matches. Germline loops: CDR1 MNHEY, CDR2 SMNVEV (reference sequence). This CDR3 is CASSPNWDSENYGYTF. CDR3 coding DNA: TGTGCCAGCAGTCCGAATTGGGACAGCGAAAACTATGGCTACACCTTC.

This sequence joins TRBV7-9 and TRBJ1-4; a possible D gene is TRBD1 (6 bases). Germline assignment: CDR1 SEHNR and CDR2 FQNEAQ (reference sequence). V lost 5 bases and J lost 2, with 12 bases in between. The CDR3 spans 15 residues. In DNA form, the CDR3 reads TGTGCCAGCAGCGCCTACAGGGCTACTAATGAAAAACTGTTTTTT. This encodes CASSAYRATNEKLFF.

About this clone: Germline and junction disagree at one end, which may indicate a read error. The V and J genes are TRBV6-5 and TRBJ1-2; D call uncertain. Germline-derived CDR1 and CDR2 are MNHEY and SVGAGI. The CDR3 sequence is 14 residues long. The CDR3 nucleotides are TGTGCCAGCAACAAGTATCTGGATAACTATGACTACACCTTC. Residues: CASNKYLDNYDYTF.

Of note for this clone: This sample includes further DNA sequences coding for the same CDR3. For the CDR3, the DNA is TGTGCCAGCAGCCAAGTTGCGGGGGGCACTGAAGCTTTCTTT. This codes for CASSQVAGGTEAFF. The chain employs TRBV3-1 (or the pseudogene TRBV3-2) and TRBJ1-1; D possibly corresponds to TRBD1 (5 bases). CDR1 LGHDT and CDR2 YNNKEL come from the germline V gene (reference sequence). Trimming removed 1 base at V and 4 bases at J, with 10 bases between. The CDR3 length is 14 residues.

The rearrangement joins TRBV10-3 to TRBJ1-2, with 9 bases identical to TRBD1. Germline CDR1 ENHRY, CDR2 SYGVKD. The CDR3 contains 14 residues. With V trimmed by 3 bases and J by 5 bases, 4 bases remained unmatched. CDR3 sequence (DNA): TGTGCCATCAGTGATCTGACAGGGGGGTATGGCTACACCTTC. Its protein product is CAISDLTGGYGYTF.

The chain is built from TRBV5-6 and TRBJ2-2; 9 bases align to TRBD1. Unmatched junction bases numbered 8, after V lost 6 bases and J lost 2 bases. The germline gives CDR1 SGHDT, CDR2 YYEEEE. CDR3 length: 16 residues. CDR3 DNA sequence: TGTGCCAGCACCTACCCGGGACAGGGCAACACCGGGGAGCTGTTTTTT. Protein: CASTYPGQGNTGELFF.

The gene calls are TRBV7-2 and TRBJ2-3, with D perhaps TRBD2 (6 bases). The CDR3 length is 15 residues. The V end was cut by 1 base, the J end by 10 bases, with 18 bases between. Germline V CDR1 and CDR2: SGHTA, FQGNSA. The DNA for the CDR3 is TGTGCCAGCAGCTTAGATCGGACTACCCCCAGTGCGCAGTATTTT. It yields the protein CASSLDRTTPSAQYF.

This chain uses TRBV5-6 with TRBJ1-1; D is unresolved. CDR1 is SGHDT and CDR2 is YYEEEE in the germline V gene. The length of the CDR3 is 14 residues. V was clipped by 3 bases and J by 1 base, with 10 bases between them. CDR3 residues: CASSSVGGNTEAFF. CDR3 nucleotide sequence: TGTGCCAGCAGCTCGGTAGGCGGGAACACTGAAGCTTTCTTT.

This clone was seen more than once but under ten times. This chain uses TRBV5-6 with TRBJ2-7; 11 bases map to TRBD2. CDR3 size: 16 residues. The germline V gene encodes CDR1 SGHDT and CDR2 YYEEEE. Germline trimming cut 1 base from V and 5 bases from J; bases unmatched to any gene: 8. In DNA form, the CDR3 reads TGTGCCAGCAGCTTGAGTCCTAGCGGGGGGAAGAACGAGCAGTACTTC. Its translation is CASSLSPSGGKNEQYF.

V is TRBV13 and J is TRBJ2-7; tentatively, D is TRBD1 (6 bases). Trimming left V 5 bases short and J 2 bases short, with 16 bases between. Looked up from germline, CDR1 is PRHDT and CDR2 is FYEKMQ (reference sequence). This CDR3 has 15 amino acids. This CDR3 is CASSKERRGPYEQYF. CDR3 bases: TGTGCCAGCAGCAAGGAACGCAGGGGCCCCTACGAGCAGTACTTC.

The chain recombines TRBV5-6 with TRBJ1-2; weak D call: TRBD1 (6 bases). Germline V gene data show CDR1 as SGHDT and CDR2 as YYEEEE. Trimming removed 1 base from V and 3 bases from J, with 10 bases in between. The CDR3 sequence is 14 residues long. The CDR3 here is CASSLQGIDYGYTF. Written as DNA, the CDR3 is TGTGCCAGCAGCTTGCAGGGGATCGACTATGGCTACACCTTC. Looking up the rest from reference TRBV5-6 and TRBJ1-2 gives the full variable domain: DAGVTQSPTHLIKTRGQQVTLRCSPKSGHDTVSWYQQALGQGPQFIFQYYEEEERQRGNFPDRFSGHQFPNYSSELNVNALLLGDSALYLCASSLQGIDYGYTFGSGTRLTVV.

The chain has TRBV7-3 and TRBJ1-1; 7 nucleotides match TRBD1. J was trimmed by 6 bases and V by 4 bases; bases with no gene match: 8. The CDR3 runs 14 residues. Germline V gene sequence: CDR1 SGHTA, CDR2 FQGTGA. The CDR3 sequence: CASSSSEGAAEAFF. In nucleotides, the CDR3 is TGTGCCAGCAGCTCTTCGGAGGGGGCGGCTGAAGCTTTCTTT.

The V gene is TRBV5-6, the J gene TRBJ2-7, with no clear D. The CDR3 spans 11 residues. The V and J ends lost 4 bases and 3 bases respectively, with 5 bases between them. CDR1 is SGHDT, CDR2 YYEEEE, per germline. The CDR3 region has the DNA TGTGCCAGCAGCATCAACTACGAGCAGTACTTC. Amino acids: CASSINYEQYF.

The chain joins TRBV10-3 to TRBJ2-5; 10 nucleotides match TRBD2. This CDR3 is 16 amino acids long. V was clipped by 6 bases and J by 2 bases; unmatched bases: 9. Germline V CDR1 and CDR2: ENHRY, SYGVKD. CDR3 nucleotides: TGTGCCATCAGGCCCGGTATTAGCGGGGGGCAAGAGACCCAGTACTTC. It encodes CAIRPGISGGQETQYF.

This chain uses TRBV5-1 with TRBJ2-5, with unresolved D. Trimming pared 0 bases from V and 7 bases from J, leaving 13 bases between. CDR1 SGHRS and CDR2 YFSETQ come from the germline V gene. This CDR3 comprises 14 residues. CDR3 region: CASSLAVQAGTQYF. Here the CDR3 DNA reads TGCGCCAGCAGCTTGGCCGTCCAGGCAGGGACCCAGTACTTC. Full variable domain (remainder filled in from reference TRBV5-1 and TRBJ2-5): KAGVTQTPRYLIKTRGQQVTLSCSPISGHRSVSWYQQTPGQGLQFLFEYFSETQRNKGNFPGRFSGRQFSNSRSEMNVSTLELGDSALYLCASSLAVQAGTQYFGPGTRLLVL.

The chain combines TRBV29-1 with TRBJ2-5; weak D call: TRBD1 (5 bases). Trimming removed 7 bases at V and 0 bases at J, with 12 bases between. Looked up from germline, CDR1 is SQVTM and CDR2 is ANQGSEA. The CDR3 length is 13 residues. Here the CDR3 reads CSALQVYQETQYF. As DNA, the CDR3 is TGCAGCGCCCTACAGGTGTACCAAGAGACCCAGTACTTC.

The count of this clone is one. Written as DNA, the CDR3 is TGTGCCAGTAGTAAGGGAAGCGGGGGAACCTACGAGCAGTACTTC. Amino acid sequence: CASSKGSGGTYEQYF. This chain links TRBV19 with TRBJ2-7; 8 bases map to TRBD2. Germline trimming cut 4 bases from V and 2 bases from J; bases unmatched to any gene: 7. Germline CDR1 LNHDA, CDR2 SQIVND (reference sequence). The CDR3 is 15 residues long.

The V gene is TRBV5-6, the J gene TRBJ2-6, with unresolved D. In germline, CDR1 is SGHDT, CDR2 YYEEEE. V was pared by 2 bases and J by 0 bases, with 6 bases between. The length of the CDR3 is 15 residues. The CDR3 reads CASSFISSGANVLTF. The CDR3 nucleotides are TGTGCCAGCAGCTTTATCAGCTCTGGGGCCAACGTCCTGACTTTC.

The CDR3 here is CASSLKGAGGYTF. Here the CDR3 DNA reads TGTGCCAGCAGTTTGAAGGGGGCGGGTGGCTACACCTTC. This chain joins TRBV12-3 or TRBV12-4 and TRBJ1-2, with 7 bases matching TRBD1. Trimming cost V 3 bases and J 7 bases; bases outside gene matches: 5. This CDR3 contains 13 residues.

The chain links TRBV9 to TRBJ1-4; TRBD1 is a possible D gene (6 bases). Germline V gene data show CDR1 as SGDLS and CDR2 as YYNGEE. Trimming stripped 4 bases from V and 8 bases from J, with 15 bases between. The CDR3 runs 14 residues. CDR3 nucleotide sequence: TGTGCCAGCAGCAGGCGGACTCAGGGGGAAAAACTGTTTTTT. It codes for CASSRRTQGEKLFF.

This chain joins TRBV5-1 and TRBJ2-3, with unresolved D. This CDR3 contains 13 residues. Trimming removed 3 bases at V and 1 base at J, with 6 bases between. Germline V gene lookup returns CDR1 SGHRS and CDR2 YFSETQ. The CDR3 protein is CASSSPGTDTQYF. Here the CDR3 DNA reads TGCGCCAGCAGCTCTCCAGGCACAGATACGCAGTATTTT. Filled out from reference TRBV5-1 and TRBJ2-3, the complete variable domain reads KAGVTQTPRYLIKTRGQQVTLSCSPISGHRSVSWYQQTPGQGLQFLFEYFSETQRNKGNFPGRFSGRQFSNSRSEMNVSTLELGDSALYLCASSSPGTDTQYFGPGTRLTVL.

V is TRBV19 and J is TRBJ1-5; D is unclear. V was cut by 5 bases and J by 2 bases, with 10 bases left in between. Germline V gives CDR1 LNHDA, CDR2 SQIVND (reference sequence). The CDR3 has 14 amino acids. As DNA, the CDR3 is TGTGCCAGTAGTCGGGGATCGGGCAATCAGCCCCAGCATTTT. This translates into CASSRGSGNQPQHF. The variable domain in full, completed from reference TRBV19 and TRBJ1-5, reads DGGITQSPKYLFRKEGQNVTLSCEQNLNHDAMYWYRQDPGQGLRLIYYSQIVNDFQKGDIAEGYSVSREKKESFPLTVTSAQKNPTAFYLCASSRGSGNQPQHFGDGTRLSIL.

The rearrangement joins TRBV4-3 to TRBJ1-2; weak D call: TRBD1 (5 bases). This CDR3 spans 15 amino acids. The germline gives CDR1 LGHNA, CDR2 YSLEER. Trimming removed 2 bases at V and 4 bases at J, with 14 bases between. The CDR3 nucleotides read TGCGCCAGCAGCCAATTAGGCGCAGGGTCCTATGGCTACACCTTC. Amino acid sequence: CASSQLGAGSYGYTF.

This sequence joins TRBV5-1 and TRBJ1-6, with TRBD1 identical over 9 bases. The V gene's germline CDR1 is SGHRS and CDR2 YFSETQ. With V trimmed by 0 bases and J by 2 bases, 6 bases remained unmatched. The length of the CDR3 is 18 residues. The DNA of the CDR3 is TGCGCCAGCAGCTTGGTTCCGACAGGGGGGGCCTATAATTCACCCCTCCACTTT. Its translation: CASSLVPTGGAYNSPLHF.

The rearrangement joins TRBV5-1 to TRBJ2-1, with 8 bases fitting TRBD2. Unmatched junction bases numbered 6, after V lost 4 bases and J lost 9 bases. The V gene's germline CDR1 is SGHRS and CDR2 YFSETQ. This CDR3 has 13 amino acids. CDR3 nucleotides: TGCGCCAGCAGCCAAACTAGCGGCTTTGAGCAGTTCTTC. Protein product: CASSQTSGFEQFF. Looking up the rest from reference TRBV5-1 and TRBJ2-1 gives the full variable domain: KAGVTQTPRYLIKTRGQQVTLSCSPISGHRSVSWYQQTPGQGLQFLFEYFSETQRNKGNFPGRFSGRQFSNSRSEMNVSTLELGDSALYLCASSQTSGFEQFFGPGTRLTVL.

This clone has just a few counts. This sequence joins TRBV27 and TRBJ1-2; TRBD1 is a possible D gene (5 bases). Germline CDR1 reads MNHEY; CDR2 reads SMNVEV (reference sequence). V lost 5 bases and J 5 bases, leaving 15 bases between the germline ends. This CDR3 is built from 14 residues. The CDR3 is CASSPQWGGYGYTF. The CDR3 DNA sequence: TGTGCCAGCAGTCCCCAGTGGGGGGGGTATGGCTACACCTTC.

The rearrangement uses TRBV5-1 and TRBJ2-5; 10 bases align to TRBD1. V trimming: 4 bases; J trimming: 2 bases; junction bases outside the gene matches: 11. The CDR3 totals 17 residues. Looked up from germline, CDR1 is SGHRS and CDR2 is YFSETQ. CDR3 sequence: CASSTRQGANGQETQYF. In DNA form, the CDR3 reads TGCGCCAGCAGCACCCGACAGGGGGCCAATGGGCAAGAGACCCAGTACTTC.